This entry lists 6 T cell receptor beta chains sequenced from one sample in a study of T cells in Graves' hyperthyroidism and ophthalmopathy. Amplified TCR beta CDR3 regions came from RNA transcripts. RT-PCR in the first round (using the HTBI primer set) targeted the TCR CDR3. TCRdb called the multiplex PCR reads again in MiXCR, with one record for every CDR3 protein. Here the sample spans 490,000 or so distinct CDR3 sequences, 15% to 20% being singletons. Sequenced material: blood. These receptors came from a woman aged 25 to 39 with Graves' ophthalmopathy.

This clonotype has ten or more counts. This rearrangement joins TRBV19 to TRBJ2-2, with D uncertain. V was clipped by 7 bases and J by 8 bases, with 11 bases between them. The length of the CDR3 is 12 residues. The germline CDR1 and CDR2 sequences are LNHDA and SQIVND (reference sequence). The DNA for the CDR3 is TGTGCCAGTACCAGATCGGGTGGGGAGCTGTTTTTT. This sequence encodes CASTRSGGELFF.

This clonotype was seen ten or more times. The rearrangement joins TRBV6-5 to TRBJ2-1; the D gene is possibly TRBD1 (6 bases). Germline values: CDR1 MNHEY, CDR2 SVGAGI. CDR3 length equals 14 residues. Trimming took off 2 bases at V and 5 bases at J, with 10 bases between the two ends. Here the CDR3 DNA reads TGTGCCAGCAGTTACCTCGGACAGCACAATGAGCAGTTCTTC. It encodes CASSYLGQHNEQFF.

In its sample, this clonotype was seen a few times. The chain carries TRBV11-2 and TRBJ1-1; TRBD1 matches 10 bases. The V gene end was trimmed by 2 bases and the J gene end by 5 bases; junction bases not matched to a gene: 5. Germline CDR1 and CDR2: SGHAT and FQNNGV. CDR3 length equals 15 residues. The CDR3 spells CASSLLDRGKTEAFF. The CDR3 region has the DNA TGTGCCAGCAGCTTACTGGACAGGGGGAAGACTGAAGCTTTCTTT.

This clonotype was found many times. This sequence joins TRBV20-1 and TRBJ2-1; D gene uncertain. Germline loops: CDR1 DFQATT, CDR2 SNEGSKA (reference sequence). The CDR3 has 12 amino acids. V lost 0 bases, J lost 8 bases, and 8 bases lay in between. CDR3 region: CSARDGIYEQFF. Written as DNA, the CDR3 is TGCAGTGCTAGAGATGGCATCTATGAGCAGTTCTTC.

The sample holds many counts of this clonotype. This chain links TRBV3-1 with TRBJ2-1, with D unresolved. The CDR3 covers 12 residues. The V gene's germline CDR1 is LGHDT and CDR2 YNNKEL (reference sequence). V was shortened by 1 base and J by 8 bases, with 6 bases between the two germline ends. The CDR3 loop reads CASSQVEDEQFF. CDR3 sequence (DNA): TGTGCCAGCAGCCAAGTTGAGGATGAGCAGTTCTTC.

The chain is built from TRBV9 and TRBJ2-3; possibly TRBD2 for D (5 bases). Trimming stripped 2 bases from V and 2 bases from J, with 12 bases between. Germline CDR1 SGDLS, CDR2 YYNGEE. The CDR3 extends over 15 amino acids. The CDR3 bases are TGTGCCAGCAGCGTTGGAACGGGATACACAGATACGCAGTATTTT. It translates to CASSVGTGYTDTQYF.